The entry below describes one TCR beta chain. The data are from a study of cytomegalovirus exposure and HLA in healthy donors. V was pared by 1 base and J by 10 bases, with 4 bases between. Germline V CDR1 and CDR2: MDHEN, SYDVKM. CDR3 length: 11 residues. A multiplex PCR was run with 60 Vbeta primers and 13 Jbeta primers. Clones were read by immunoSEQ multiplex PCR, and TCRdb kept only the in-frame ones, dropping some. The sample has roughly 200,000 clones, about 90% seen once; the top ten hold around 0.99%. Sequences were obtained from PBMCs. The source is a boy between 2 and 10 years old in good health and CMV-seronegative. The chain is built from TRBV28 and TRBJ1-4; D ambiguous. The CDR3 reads CASSLSGKLFF. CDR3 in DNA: TGTGCCAGCAGTTTATCCGGAAAACTGTTTTTT.